This passage covers 29 T cell receptor beta chains from one sample sequenced in a study of blood T cell repertoires in COVID-19. Method: immunoSEQ multiplex PCR; TCRdb's copy keeps in-frame clones and lacks some. The sample lists approximately 170,000 clones; 80% to 90% were seen once. Specimen: peripheral blood. The receptors here all came from a woman older than 75 with COVID-19, enrolled during active disease.

The rearrangement joins TRBV28 to TRBJ2-5; the match to TRBD1 covers 8 bases. The ends lost 6 bases at V and 2 bases at J; junction bases unmatched: 5. Germline CDR1 reads MDHEN; CDR2 reads SYDVKM. There are 14 residues in the CDR3. The CDR3 here is CASRRTGRQETQYF. The CDR3 coding sequence is TGTGCCAGCAGACGGACAGGGCGGCAAGAGACCCAGTACTTC.

The rearrangement uses TRBV19 and TRBJ1-3, with 7 bases matching TRBD1. From germline, CDR1 is LNHDA and CDR2 SQIVND (reference sequence). Trimming took 7 bases from V and 0 from J; bases not matched to a gene: 6. The CDR3 length is 15 residues. This chain's CDR3 is CASTPGQSSGNTIYF. In nucleotides, the CDR3 is TGTGCCAGTACTCCGGGACAGAGCTCTGGAAACACCATATATTTT. Based on the CDR3 plus reference TRBV19 and TRBJ1-3, the full variable domain is DGGITQSPKYLFRKEGQNVTLSCEQNLNHDAMYWYRQDPGQGLRLIYYSQIVNDFQKGDIAEGYSVSREKKESFPLTVTSAQKNPTAFYLCASTPGQSSGNTIYFGEGSWLTVV.

V usage is TRBV28 and J usage is TRBJ1-2; D ambiguous. The CDR3 is 13 residues long. Germline values: CDR1 MDHEN, CDR2 SYDVKM. Trimming shortened V by 3 bases and J by 2 bases, and 7 bases separated the two germline ends. The CDR3 coding sequence is TGTGCCAGCAGTTTGGTACAGAACTATGGCTACACCTTC. Its protein is CASSLVQNYGYTF.

The chain combines TRBV11-2 with TRBJ1-6; 10 nucleotides agree with TRBD1. V gave up 5 bases and J gave up 7 bases; unmatched junction bases: 2. There are 14 residues in the CDR3. Germline CDR1 SGHAT, CDR2 FQNNGV. The CDR3 reads CASSTDRGNSPLHF. The CDR3 DNA reads as TGTGCCAGCAGCACGGACAGGGGGAATTCACCCCTCCACTTT.

The chain carries TRBV9 and TRBJ2-5, with TRBD2 identical over 10 bases. The CDR3 extends over 15 amino acids. Looked up from germline, CDR1 is SGDLS and CDR2 is YYNGEE. V shed 3 bases and J 5 bases; nucleotides not matched to a gene: 7. CDR3 in amino acids: CASSASGGAYETQYF. CDR3 bases: TGTGCCAGCAGCGCGAGCGGGGGGGCTTATGAGACCCAGTACTTC.

This chain connects TRBV3-1 (or the pseudogene TRBV3-2) to TRBJ1-2; TRBD1 is a possible D gene (6 bases). The CDR3 contains 15 residues. The germline gives CDR1 LGHDT, CDR2 YNNKEL (reference sequence). V lost 0 bases and J lost 6, with 14 bases in between. The CDR3 nucleotides are TGTGCCAGCAGCCAAGATTCCCAGGGGTATGATGGCTACACCTTC. Translated: CASSQDSQGYDGYTF.

The rearrangement links TRBV7-2 to TRBJ1-5; TRBD1 is a possible D gene (5 bases). V gave up 2 bases and J gave up 3 bases, with 14 bases separating them. Per the germline V gene, CDR1 is SGHTA and CDR2 is FQGNSA. The CDR3 runs to 16 residues. The CDR3 sequence: CASSLQGGLNNQPQHF. The CDR3, as DNA: TGTGCCAGCAGCTTACAGGGAGGATTGAACAATCAGCCCCAGCATTTT.

V usage is TRBV21-1 and J usage is TRBJ1-2; the table's D call, TRBD1, was not checked against the DNA. TRBV21-1 is deemed a pseudogene. The CDR3 totals 14 residues. DNA for the CDR3: TGTGCCAGCAGCAAATTGGACAGGGCATATGGCTACACCTTC. Protein: CASSKLDRAYGYTF.

J is TRBJ2-1 and V is TRBV5-5; weak D call: TRBD2 (6 bases). CDR3 length: 13 residues. The V end was cut by 0 bases, the J end by 8 bases, with 9 bases between. CDR1 SGHKS and CDR2 YYEKEE come from the germline V gene (reference sequence). In DNA form, the CDR3 reads TGTGCCAGCAGCTTGGTACTAGCTCATGAGCAGTTCTTC. Protein: CASSLVLAHEQFF. Using reference TRBV5-5 and TRBJ2-1 for the parts outside the CDR3, the full variable domain is DAGVTQSPTHLIKTRGQQVTLRCSPISGHKSVSWYQQVLGQGPQFIFQYYEKEERGRGNFPDRFSARQFPNYSSELNVNALLLGDSALYLCASSLVLAHEQFFGPGTRLTVL.

The chain links TRBV9 to TRBJ1-2; possible D gene TRBD1, 6 bases. The CDR3 runs 16 residues. Germline lookup yields CDR1 SGDLS and CDR2 YYNGEE. Trimming pared 0 bases from V and 7 bases from J, leaving 19 bases between. CDR3 sequence reads: CASSVGPQGGSSGYTF. CDR3 coding DNA: TGTGCCAGCAGCGTAGGCCCGCAAGGGGGTTCATCTGGCTACACCTTC.

The V call is TRBV5-1, the J call TRBJ2-2, with D maybe TRBD1 (6 bases). V lost 5 bases and J 4 bases, leaving 12 bases between the germline ends. The length of the CDR3 is 14 residues. Germline CDR1 SGHRS, CDR2 YFSETQ. CDR3 protein: CASSLQGITGELFF. CDR3 in DNA: TGCGCCAGCAGTCTCCAGGGGATCACCGGGGAGCTGTTTTTT.

The sample holds a few counts of this clone. The J gene is TRBJ2-7, the V gene TRBV6-5; 9 bases align to TRBD2. The CDR3 is 14 residues long. Germline values: CDR1 MNHEY, CDR2 SVGAGI. Trimming removed 5 bases from V and 4 bases from J; junction bases left unmatched: 6. The CDR3, as DNA: TGTGCCAGCAGTCCCGGACTAGCGCCTTACGAGCAGTACTTC. Protein: CASSPGLAPYEQYF.

The chain recombines TRBV18 with TRBJ2-7; no firm D call. This CDR3 is built from 14 residues. V was trimmed by 3 bases and J by 3 bases, leaving 12 bases between them. Per the germline V gene, CDR1 is KGHSH and CDR2 is LQKENI. DNA of the CDR3: TGTGCCAGCTCACCCGCACAGCCAAGCTACGAGCAGTACTTC. It specifies CASSPAQPSYEQYF.

Notes on this clone: The junction shows a germline mismatch at one end, possibly a read error. The rearrangement joins TRBV7-3 to TRBJ2-7; possible D gene TRBD2, 6 bases. The CDR3 covers 14 residues. CDR1 and CDR2 (germline): SGHTA, FQGTGA. The CDR3 is CASNLGAAGYEQYF. Here the CDR3 DNA reads TGTGCCAGCAACTTAGGGGCAGCGGGTTACGAGCAGTACTTC.

The gene calls are TRBV27 and TRBJ1-6; TRBD1 is a possible D gene (5 bases). The germline V gene has CDR1 MNHEY and CDR2 SMNVEV (reference sequence). The length of the CDR3 is 17 residues. Trimming removed 2 bases from V and 0 bases from J, with 11 bases in between. CDR3 bases: TGTGCCAGCAGTTTAAACAGGCTTAGCTCCTATAATTCACCCCTCCACTTT. Protein product: CASSLNRLSSYNSPLHF.

V is TRBV6-1 and J is TRBJ2-4; D is perhaps TRBD2 (5 bases). Germline V gene lookup returns CDR1 MNHNS and CDR2 SASEGT. V lost 3 bases, J lost 6 bases, and 15 bases lay in between. The length of the CDR3 is 15 residues. The CDR3 reads CASSDLGGTGNIQYF. In nucleotides, the CDR3 is TGTGCCAGCAGTGATCTAGGAGGTACGGGAAACATTCAGTACTTC.

The chain recombines TRBV5-5 with TRBJ2-7; 8 bases line up with TRBD2. Trimming cost V 4 bases and J 4 bases; bases outside gene matches: 1. The CDR3 is 12 residues long. CDR1 SGHKS and CDR2 YYEKEE come from the germline V gene (reference sequence). CDR3 amino acids: CASSREGYEQYF. The CDR3 DNA is TGTGCCAGCAGCCGGGAGGGTTACGAGCAGTACTTC.

The chain recombines TRBV6-2 or TRBV6-3 with TRBJ1-1; D is unresolved. CDR1 is MNHEY and CDR2 is SVGEGT in the germline V gene. CDR3 length equals 17 residues. Deletions cut 3 bases from V and 0 bases from J, with 17 bases between. The CDR3, as DNA: TGTGCCAGCAGTTATCTCCGGTGGAAAGCGATGAACACTGAAGCTTTCTTT. It yields the protein CASSYLRWKAMNTEAFF.

This chain joins TRBV11-2 and TRBJ2-5; TRBD2 might be the D (6 bases). Trimming cost V 8 bases and J 5 bases, with 12 bases left between them. The CDR3 totals 12 residues. Germline V lookup: CDR1 SGHAT, CDR2 FQNNGV. The CDR3 bases are TGTGCCAGCCACAGCAGCGGGGAGACCCAGTACTTC. Translated, it gives CASHSSGETQYF.

J is TRBJ1-1 and V is TRBV16, with no clear D. Germline V gene data show CDR1 as KGHSY and CDR2 as FQNENV. This CDR3 is 14 amino acids long. Trimming removed 4 bases from V and 5 bases from J, with 14 bases in between. CDR3 nucleotide sequence: TGTGCCAGCAGCCGCCAAGTGGTACAAACTGAAGCTTTCTTT. Encoded protein: CASSRQVVQTEAFF.

This clone appeared a few times. The chain links TRBV5-1 to TRBJ2-5; TRBD2 matches 8 bases. V was clipped by 4 bases and J by 5 bases; unmatched bases: 4. CDR1 is SGHRS and CDR2 is YFSETQ in the germline V gene. The CDR3 is 13 amino acids. CDR3: CASSPGTRETQYF. DNA for the CDR3: TGCGCCAGCAGCCCCGGGACTAGGGAGACCCAGTACTTC.

The V and J genes are TRBV28 and TRBJ2-1, with 13 bases that match TRBD2. Germline V gene data show CDR1 as MDHEN and CDR2 as SYDVKM. The CDR3 extends over 17 amino acids. V trimming: 3 bases; J trimming: 8 bases; junction bases outside the gene matches: 10. The CDR3 DNA is TGTGCCAGCAGTTTGATTCCGGGACTAGCGGGATTGGATGAGCAGTTCTTC. It is translated as CASSLIPGLAGLDEQFF.

V and J are TRBV6-2 or TRBV6-3 and TRBJ2-5; TRBD2 is a possible D gene (5 bases). Germline V CDR1 and CDR2: MNHEY, SVGEGT. The CDR3 length is 12 residues. Trimming pared 6 bases from V and 7 bases from J, leaving 12 bases between. The CDR3: CASSRTEGTQYF. The CDR3 DNA follows: TGTGCCAGCAGCCGGACTGAGGGGACCCAGTACTTC.

The chain has TRBV7-9 and TRBJ1-1; 8 positions agree with TRBD1. Germline loops: CDR1 SEHNR, CDR2 FQNEAQ (reference sequence). J gave up 0 bases and V 2 bases, and 2 bases lay outside the gene matches. The CDR3 length is 15 residues. In DNA, the CDR3 is TGTGCCAGCAGCTTACAGGGGGCGATGAACACTGAAGCTTTCTTT. It codes for CASSLQGAMNTEAFF.

The gene calls are TRBV18 and TRBJ2-6; D gene unclear. Trimming cost V 3 bases and J 0 bases, with 12 bases left between them. Germline CDR1 reads KGHSH; CDR2 reads LQKENI. The CDR3 length is 17 residues. The chain's CDR3 is CASSPTKAPSGANVLTF. The CDR3 DNA reads TGTGCCAGCTCACCGACAAAAGCCCCCTCTGGGGCCAACGTCCTGACTTTC.

J is TRBJ2-7 and V is TRBV19; TRBD2 agrees at 13 bases. Germline trimming cut 3 bases from V and 5 bases from J; bases unmatched to any gene: 1. The CDR3 covers 14 residues. The germline V gene encodes CDR1 LNHDA and CDR2 SQIVND (reference sequence). CDR3 sequence (DNA): TGTGCCAGTAGTATCGGGACTAGCGGGGACGAGCAGTACTTC. It translates to CASSIGTSGDEQYF. Drawing the rest from reference TRBV19 and TRBJ2-7, the complete variable domain is DGGITQSPKYLFRKEGQNVTLSCEQNLNHDAMYWYRQDPGQGLRLIYYSQIVNDFQKGDIAEGYSVSREKKESFPLTVTSAQKNPTAFYLCASSIGTSGDEQYFGPGTRLTVT.

The chain is built from TRBV5-1 and TRBJ2-3, with TRBD2 matching 7 bases. The CDR3 runs to 14 residues. The ends lost 3 bases at V and 5 bases at J; junction bases unmatched: 6. Germline values: CDR1 SGHRS, CDR2 YFSETQ. The CDR3 spells CASSWGGSEDTQYF. DNA of the CDR3: TGCGCCAGCAGCTGGGGGGGATCGGAAGATACGCAGTATTTT.

This sequence joins TRBV18 and TRBJ2-7; TRBD1 aligns across 8 bases. The CDR3 runs to 14 residues. Germline CDR1 reads KGHSH; CDR2 reads LQKENI. Trimming removed 5 bases from V and 6 bases from J; junction bases left unmatched: 9. The CDR3 nucleotides read TGTGCCAGCTCAGATGCCCGGACAGGGTCCGAGCAGTACTTC. Amino acid sequence: CASSDARTGSEQYF.

The J gene is TRBJ2-1, the V gene TRBV9; TRBD2 agrees at 11 bases. CDR3 size: 15 residues. V lost 4 bases to trimming and J lost 5 bases; unmatched junction nucleotides: 5. The germline V gene encodes CDR1 SGDLS and CDR2 YYNGEE. The CDR3 spells CASSPRLAGHNEQFF. CDR3 nucleotides: TGTGCCAGCAGCCCGAGACTAGCGGGACACAATGAGCAGTTCTTC.